This passage covers 17 T cell receptor beta chains from one sample sequenced in a study of blood T cells in healthy people across ages. The use of a sample-barcoded 5' primer and a J-beta primer mix characterized a second PCR of roughly 7 to 11 cycles. TCRdb redid the calling of the 5' RACE reads with MiXCR, one entry per CDR3 protein. In the table there are about 1.8 million distinct CDR3 sequences, roughly 52% of which are singletons. Sequencing used blood. These receptors came from a woman aged 40 to 50 in good health.

The chain couples TRBV7-9 to TRBJ2-7, with 8 bases fitting TRBD1. Germline CDR1 is SEHNR and CDR2 is FQNEAQ (reference sequence). J lost 5 bases, V lost 3 bases, and 6 bases had no gene match. The CDR3 totals 14 residues. DNA for the CDR3: TGTGCCAGCAGCTTTAGGGACAGGTTGCACGAGCAGTACTTC. Residues: CASSFRDRLHEQYF.

In its sample, this clonotype was seen once. The chain couples TRBV6-2 or TRBV6-3 to TRBJ2-1, with TRBD1 matching over 8 bases. This CDR3 has 16 residues. CDR1 and CDR2 from the germline V gene are MNHEY and SVGEGT. The trim removed 5 bases at V and 0 bases at J, leaving 6 bases unmatched. CDR3 DNA sequence: TGTGCCAGCAGTCCGCGACAGGGGATCTCCTACAATGAGCAGTTCTTC. Translation: CASSPRQGISYNEQFF.

This clonotype showed up just once. This sequence joins TRBV7-2 and TRBJ2-5; possibly TRBD1 or TRBD2 for D (6 bases each). Trimming left V 1 base short and J 1 base short, with 16 bases between. The CDR3 is made up of 17 amino acids. Germline V gene lookup returns CDR1 SGHTA and CDR2 FQGNSA. The CDR3: CASSLGLNGGAQETQYF. In nucleotides, the CDR3 is TGTGCCAGCAGCTTAGGGTTGAACGGGGGCGCCCAAGAGACCCAGTACTTC.

On this clonotype itself: At one of its ends the junction is not consistent with the germline gene, which may arise from a read error. This chain joins TRBV6-5 and TRBJ2-1; D possibly matches TRBD1 or TRBD2 (5 bases each). Per germline, CDR1 MNHEY and CDR2 SVGAGI. The CDR3 is made up of 14 amino acids. CDR3 nucleotide sequence: TGTGCCAGTAGTTCTCCGGGGCGTAACAATGAGCAGTTCTTC. Translated: CASSSPGRNNEQFF.

This clonotype was picked up one time. The V call is TRBV4-2, the J call TRBJ2-1, with TRBD1 matching 7 bases. V gave up 1 base and J gave up 7 bases; unmatched junction bases: 7. The CDR3 covers 15 residues. Per germline, CDR1 LGHNA and CDR2 YNFKEQ. The CDR3 DNA is TGTGCCAGCAGCCAAGGGGGACAGTCATGGAATGAGCAGTTCTTC. Its translation is CASSQGGQSWNEQFF.

A word on this clonotype: A read error may account for a junction end that differs from germline. This chain links TRBV7-7 with TRBJ1-5, with D maybe TRBD1 (5 bases). This CDR3 comprises 17 residues. Germline CDR1 reads SSHAT; CDR2 reads FNYEAQ (reference sequence). CDR3 sequence: CASSLEYNRTSSQPQHF. The DNA for the CDR3 is TGTGCTAGCAGCTTAGAATATAACAGGACATCCAGCCAGCCCCAGCATTTT.

This chain joins TRBV7-2 and TRBJ1-2, with D possibly being TRBD1 (5 bases). The CDR3 consists of 14 residues. V was trimmed by 5 bases and J by 4 bases, leaving 14 bases between them. Germline-derived CDR1 and CDR2 are SGHTA and FQGNSA. CDR3 DNA sequence: TGTGCCAGCAGCCCGAGACAGCCTCCCTATGGCTACACCTTC. Protein sequence: CASSPRQPPYGYTF. The full variable domain, rest sourced from reference TRBV7-2 and TRBJ1-2, is GAGVSQSPSNKVTEKGKDVELRCDPISGHTALYWYRQSLGQGLEFLIYFQGNSAPDKSGLPSDRFSAERTGGSVSTLTIQRTQQEDSAVYLCASSPRQPPYGYTFGSGTRLTVV.

This clonotype was recorded a few times. This chain links TRBV5-1 with TRBJ2-1; D gene unclear. With 0 bases removed from V and 8 bases from J, the gap between germline ends came to 9 bases. Germline values: CDR1 SGHRS, CDR2 YFSETQ. The CDR3 is made up of 13 amino acids. In nucleotides, the CDR3 is TGCGCCAGCAGCTTGGGGGTTCCGGATGAGCAGTTCTTC. This codes for CASSLGVPDEQFF.

The gene calls are TRBV27 and TRBJ1-1; D perhaps matches TRBD1 (5 bases). V was pared by 3 bases and J by 1 base, with 9 bases between. CDR3 length: 14 amino acids. Germline-derived CDR1 and CDR2 are MNHEY and SMNVEV (reference sequence). This chain's CDR3 is CASSFGGTNTEAFF. CDR3 in DNA: TGTGCCAGCAGTTTCGGCGGGACGAACACTGAAGCTTTCTTT.

This clonotype turned up a few times. This chain's CDR3 is CASSRRATGSYEQYF. Written as DNA, the CDR3 is TGTGCCAGCAGCCGGCGGGCGACAGGATCCTACGAGCAGTACTTC. The chain carries TRBV3-1 and TRBJ2-7; D perhaps matches TRBD1 (6 bases). Per germline, CDR1 LGHDT and CDR2 YNNKEL (reference sequence). This CDR3 is built from 15 residues. V shed 4 bases and J shed 1 base, with 14 bases lying between them.

The J gene is TRBJ1-2, the V gene TRBV7-9; 7 nucleotides match TRBD1. Germline V gene data show CDR1 as SEHNR and CDR2 as FQNEAQ (reference sequence). The V gene end was trimmed by 5 bases and the J gene end by 2 bases; junction bases not matched to a gene: 5. CDR3 length: 14 residues. DNA of the CDR3: TGTGCCAGCAGCCCCAGGGGGATGAACTATGGCTACACCTTC. Its protein is CASSPRGMNYGYTF. Full variable domain (remainder filled in from reference TRBV7-9 and TRBJ1-2): DTGVSQNPRHKITKRGQNVTFRCDPISEHNRLYWYRQTLGQGPEFLTYFQNEAQLEKSRLLSDRFSAERPKGSFSTLEIQRTEQGDSAMYLCASSPRGMNYGYTFGSGTRLTVV.

This clonotype was seen more than once but under ten times. This chain links TRBV7-2 with TRBJ2-1; TRBD2 might be the D (6 bases). Germline CDR1 reads SGHTA; CDR2 reads FQGNSA. The V end lost 2 bases, the J end lost 3 bases, and 20 bases lay between the germline ends. The CDR3 contains 18 residues. The CDR3 region is CASSLREALRALYNEQFF. As DNA, the CDR3 is TGTGCCAGCAGCTTAAGGGAGGCCCTCCGCGCCCTCTACAATGAGCAGTTCTTC. The entire variable domain, with the rest obtained from reference TRBV7-2 and TRBJ2-1, is as follows: GAGVSQSPSNKVTEKGKDVELRCDPISGHTALYWYRQSLGQGLEFLIYFQGNSAPDKSGLPSDRFSAERTGGSVSTLTIQRTQQEDSAVYLCASSLREALRALYNEQFFGPGTRLTVL.

This sequence joins TRBV29-1 and TRBJ2-1, with D perhaps TRBD2 (6 bases). Germline V CDR1 and CDR2: SQVTM, ANQGSEA. This CDR3 is 13 amino acids long. V shed 1 base and J shed 12 bases, with 16 bases lying between them. CDR3 DNA: TGCAGCGTTGAAGGCGGGGACTCTCGTGGGCAGTTCTTC. This codes for CSVEGGDSRGQFF.

The chain carries TRBV5-1 and TRBJ2-7; TRBD2 might be the D (5 bases). The J call is uncertain, as TRBJ2-5 better fits the DNA end. This CDR3 contains 19 residues. CDR1 is SGHRS and CDR2 is YFSETQ in the germline V gene. CDR3 amino acids: CASSSEDFPVVPLRETQYF. CDR3 in DNA: TGCGCCAGCAGCTCCGAGGACTTCCCCGTGGTCCCTCTGCGGGAGACCCAGTACTTC.

This clonotype turned up a few times. This chain uses TRBV7-2 with TRBJ2-1; D is perhaps TRBD1 (6 bases). Between the trimmed V and J ends, which lost 4 bases and 2 bases, there was a span of 9 bases. This CDR3 has 14 residues. In germline, CDR1 is SGHTA, CDR2 FQGNSA. CDR3: CASSSDSAYNEQFF. CDR3 nucleotides: TGTGCCAGCAGCTCGGACAGTGCCTACAATGAGCAGTTCTTC.

V gene TRBV5-6 combines with J gene TRBJ1-2; TRBD1 matches 10 bases. Germline V gene data show CDR1 as SGHDT and CDR2 as YYEEEE. V lost 4 bases and J lost 3; bases outside the gene matches: 15. CDR3 length equals 18 residues. CDR3 bases: TGTGCCAGCAGCGTCGCCGGGACAGGGGCCCCGGAGGACTATGGCTACACCTTC. Translating gives CASSVAGTGAPEDYGYTF. Drawing the rest from reference TRBV5-6 and TRBJ1-2, the complete variable domain is DAGVTQSPTHLIKTRGQQVTLRCSPKSGHDTVSWYQQALGQGPQFIFQYYEEEERQRGNFPDRFSGHQFPNYSSELNVNALLLGDSALYLCASSVAGTGAPEDYGYTFGSGTRLTVV.

This clonotype showed up just a few times. The CDR3 sequence: CASRQSGTGNEQFF. As DNA, the CDR3 is TGTGCCAGCAGACAGTCCGGGACAGGGAATGAGCAGTTCTTC. The chain links TRBV2 to TRBJ2-1; 9 nucleotides line up with TRBD1. The CDR3 sequence is 14 residues long. Germline trimming cut 6 bases from V and 7 bases from J; bases unmatched to any gene: 7. Germline loops: CDR1 SNHLY, CDR2 FYNNEI.